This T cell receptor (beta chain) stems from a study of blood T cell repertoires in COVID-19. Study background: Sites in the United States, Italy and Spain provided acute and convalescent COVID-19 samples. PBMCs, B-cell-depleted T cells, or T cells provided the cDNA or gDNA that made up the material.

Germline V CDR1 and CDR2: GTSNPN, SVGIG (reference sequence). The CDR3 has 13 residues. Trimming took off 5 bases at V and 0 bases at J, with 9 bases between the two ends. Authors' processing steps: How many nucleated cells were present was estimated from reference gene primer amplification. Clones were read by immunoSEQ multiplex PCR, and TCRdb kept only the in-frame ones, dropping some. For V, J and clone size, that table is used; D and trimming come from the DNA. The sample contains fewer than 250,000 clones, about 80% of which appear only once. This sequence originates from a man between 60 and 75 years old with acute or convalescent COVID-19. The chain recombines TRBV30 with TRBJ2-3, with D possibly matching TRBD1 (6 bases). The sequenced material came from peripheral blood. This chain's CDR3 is CAWGGPSTDTQYF. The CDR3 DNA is TGTGCCTGGGGGGGCCCTAGCACAGATACGCAGTATTTT.